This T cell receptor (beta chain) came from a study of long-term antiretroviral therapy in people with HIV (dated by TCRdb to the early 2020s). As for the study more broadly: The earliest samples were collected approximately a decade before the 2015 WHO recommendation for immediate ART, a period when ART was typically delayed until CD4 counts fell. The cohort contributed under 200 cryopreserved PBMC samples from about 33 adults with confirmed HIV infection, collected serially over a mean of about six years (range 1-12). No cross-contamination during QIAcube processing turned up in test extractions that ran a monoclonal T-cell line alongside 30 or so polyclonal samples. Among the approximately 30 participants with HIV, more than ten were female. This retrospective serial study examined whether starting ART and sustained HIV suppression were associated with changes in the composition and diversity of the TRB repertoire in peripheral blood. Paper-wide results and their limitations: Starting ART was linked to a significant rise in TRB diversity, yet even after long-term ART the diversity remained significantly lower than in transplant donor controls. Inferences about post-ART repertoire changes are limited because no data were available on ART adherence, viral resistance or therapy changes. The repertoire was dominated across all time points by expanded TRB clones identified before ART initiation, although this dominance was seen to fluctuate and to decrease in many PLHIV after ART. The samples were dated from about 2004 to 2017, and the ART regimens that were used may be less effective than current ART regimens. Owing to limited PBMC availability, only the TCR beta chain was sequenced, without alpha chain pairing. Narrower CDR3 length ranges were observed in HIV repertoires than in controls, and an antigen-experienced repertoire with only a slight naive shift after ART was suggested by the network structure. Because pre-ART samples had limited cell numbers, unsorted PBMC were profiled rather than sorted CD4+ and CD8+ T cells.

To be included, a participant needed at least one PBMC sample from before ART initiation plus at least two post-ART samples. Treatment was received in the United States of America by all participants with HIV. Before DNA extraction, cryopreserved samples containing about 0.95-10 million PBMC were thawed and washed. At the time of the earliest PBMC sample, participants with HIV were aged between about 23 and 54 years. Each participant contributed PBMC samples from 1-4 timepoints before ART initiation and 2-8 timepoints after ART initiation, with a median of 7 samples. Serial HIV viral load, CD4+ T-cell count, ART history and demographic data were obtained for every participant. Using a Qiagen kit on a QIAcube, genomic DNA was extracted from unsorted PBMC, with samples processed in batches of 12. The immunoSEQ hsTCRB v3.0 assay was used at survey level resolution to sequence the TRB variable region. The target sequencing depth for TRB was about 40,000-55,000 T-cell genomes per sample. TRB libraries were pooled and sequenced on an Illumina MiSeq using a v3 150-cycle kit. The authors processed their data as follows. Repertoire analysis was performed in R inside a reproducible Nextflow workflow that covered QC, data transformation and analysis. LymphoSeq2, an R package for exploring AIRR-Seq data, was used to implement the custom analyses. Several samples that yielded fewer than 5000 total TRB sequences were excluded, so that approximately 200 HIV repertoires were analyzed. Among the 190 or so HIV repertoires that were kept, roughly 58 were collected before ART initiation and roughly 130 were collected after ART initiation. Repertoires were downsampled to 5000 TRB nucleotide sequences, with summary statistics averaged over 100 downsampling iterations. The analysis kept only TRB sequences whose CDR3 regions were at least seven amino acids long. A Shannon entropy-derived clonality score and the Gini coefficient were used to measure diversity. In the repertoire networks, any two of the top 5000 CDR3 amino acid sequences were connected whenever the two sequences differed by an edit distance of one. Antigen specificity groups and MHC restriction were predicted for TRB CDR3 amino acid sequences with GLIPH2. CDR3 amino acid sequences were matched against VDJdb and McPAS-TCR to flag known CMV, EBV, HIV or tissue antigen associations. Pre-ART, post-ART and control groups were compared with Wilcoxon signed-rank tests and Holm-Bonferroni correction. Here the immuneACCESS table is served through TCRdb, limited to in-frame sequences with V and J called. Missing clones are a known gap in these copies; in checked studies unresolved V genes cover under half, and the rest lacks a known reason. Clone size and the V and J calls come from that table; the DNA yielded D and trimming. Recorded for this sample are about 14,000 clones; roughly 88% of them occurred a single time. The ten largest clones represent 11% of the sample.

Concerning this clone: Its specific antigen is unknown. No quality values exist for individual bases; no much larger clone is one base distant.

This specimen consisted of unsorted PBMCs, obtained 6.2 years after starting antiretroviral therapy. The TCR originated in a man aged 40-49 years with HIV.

In nucleotides, the sequence is TGTGCCAGCAGCCCTAGGACTAGCGCTAACACCGGGGAGCTGTTTTTT. It translates to CASSPRTSANTGELFF. In this chain, TRBV7-3 is recombined with TRBJ2-2, with TRBD2 matching 9 junction bases. V and J are trimmed by 5 bases and 2 bases, and the gene matches miss 6 bases of the junction. Including cysteine and phenylalanine, the CDR3 has 16 amino acids. Of all the DNA, just the CDR3 is kept, 48 bases in frame from base 1. CDR1 and CDR2 were assigned from the germline V gene as SGHTA and FQGTGA.